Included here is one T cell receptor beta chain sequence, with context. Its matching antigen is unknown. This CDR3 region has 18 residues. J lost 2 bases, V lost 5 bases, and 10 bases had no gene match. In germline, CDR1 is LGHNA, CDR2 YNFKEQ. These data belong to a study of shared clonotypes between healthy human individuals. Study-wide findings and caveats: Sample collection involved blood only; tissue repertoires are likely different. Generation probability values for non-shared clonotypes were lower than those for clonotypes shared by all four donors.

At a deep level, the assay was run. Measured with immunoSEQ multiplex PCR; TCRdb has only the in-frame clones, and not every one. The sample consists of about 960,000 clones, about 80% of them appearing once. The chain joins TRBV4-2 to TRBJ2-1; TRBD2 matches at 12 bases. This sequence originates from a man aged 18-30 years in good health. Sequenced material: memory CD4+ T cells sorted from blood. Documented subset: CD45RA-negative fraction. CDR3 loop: CASSSMTLAGGPYNEQFF. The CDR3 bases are TGTGCCAGCAGCTCGATGACTCTAGCGGGGGGGCCCTACAATGAGCAGTTCTTC.